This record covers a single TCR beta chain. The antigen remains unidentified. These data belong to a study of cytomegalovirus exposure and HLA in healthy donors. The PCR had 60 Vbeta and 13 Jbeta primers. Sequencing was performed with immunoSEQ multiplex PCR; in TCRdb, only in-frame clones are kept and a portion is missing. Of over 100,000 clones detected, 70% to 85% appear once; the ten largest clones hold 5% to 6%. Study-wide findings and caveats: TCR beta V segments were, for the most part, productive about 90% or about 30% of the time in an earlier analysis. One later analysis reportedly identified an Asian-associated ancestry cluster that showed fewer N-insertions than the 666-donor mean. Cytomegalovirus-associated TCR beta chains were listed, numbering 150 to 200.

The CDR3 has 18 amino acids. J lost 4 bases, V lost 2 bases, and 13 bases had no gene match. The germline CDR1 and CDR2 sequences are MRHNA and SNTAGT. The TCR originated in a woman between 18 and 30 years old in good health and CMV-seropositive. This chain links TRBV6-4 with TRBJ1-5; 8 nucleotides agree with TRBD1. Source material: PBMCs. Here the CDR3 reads CASSDRMTQDRENQPQHF. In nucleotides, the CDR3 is TGTGCCAGCAGTGACCGTATGACACAGGACAGGGAAAATCAGCCCCAGCATTTT.